Each of the 24 T cell receptor beta chains below was sequenced from the same sample in a study of T cell responses to AZD1222 COVID-19 vaccine. Sequencing was performed with immunoSEQ multiplex PCR; in TCRdb, only in-frame clones are kept and a portion is missing. This sample has 90,000 to 150,000 clones, with 75% to 90% found just once. The specimen comprised peripheral blood, sampled on day 0 of AZD1222 vaccination. All receptors derive from an adult in good health.

This clone was detected a few times. The rearrangement uses TRBV27 and TRBJ1-1, with D possibly being TRBD1 (6 bases). The length of the CDR3 is 18 residues. Germline values: CDR1 MNHEY, CDR2 SMNVEV (reference sequence). V was cut by 1 base and J by 2 bases, with 20 bases left in between. In DNA form, the CDR3 reads TGTGCCAGCAGTTTATGGGGTCAGGGGAGGTCGGTAAACACTGAAGCTTTCTTT. It translates to CASSLWGQGRSVNTEAFF.

The rearrangement joins TRBV3-1 (or the pseudogene TRBV3-2) to TRBJ1-2, with 9 bases identical to TRBD1. J lost 1 base, V lost 2 bases, and 8 bases had no gene match. Germline V CDR1 and CDR2: LGHDT, YNNKEL (reference sequence). There are 17 residues in the CDR3. This CDR3 reads CASSQMGQGGFNYGYTF. DNA for the CDR3: TGTGCCAGCAGCCAAATGGGACAGGGTGGGTTTAACTATGGCTACACCTTC.

The rearrangement uses TRBV24-1 and TRBJ1-2; 12 positions agree with TRBD1. The trim removed 7 bases at V and 7 bases at J, leaving 6 bases unmatched. Germline-derived CDR1 and CDR2 are KGHDR and SFDVKD. The CDR3 covers 14 residues. CDR3 amino acids: CATSGTGGFVGYTF. CDR3 nucleotides: TGTGCCACCAGCGGGACAGGGGGCTTCGTTGGCTACACCTTC.

This sequence joins TRBV7-8 and TRBJ2-1; 7 nucleotides align to TRBD1. The CDR3 is made up of 14 amino acids. Trimming at V came to 3 bases and at J to 4 bases, leaving 3 bases not matched to a gene. Germline V lookup: CDR1 SGHVS, CDR2 FQNEAQ. Here the CDR3 DNA reads TGTGCCAGCAGCTTTGGGACAGATTACAATGAGCAGTTCTTC. Encoded protein: CASSFGTDYNEQFF.

The CDR3 protein is CASSEGDSGNTIYF. CDR3 DNA: TGTGCCAGCAGTGAAGGGGACTCTGGAAACACCATATATTTT. The chain uses TRBV2 and TRBJ1-3; D not resolved. The CDR3 consists of 14 residues. The germline V and J ends were trimmed by 1 base and 0 bases, with 4 bases remaining between them. Germline-derived CDR1 and CDR2 are SNHLY and FYNNEI.

The chain couples TRBV18 to TRBJ2-6; TRBD1 matches at 8 bases. The CDR3 is made up of 18 amino acids. Germline CDR1 and CDR2: KGHSH and LQKENI. V shed 3 bases, J shed 0 bases, and the junction held 7 bases outside the gene matches. The CDR3 DNA follows: TGTGCCAGCTCACCCCTCGGACAGGGAGGCTCTGGGGCCAACGTCCTGACTTTC. Its translation is CASSPLGQGGSGANVLTF.

This clone was detected a few times. The V gene is TRBV19, the J gene TRBJ1-5, with D perhaps matching TRBD1 (6 bases). The CDR3 extends over 16 amino acids. Between the trimmed V and J ends, which lost 10 bases and 1 base, there was a span of 20 bases. Germline loops: CDR1 LNHDA, CDR2 SQIVND (reference sequence). The CDR3 sequence is CATAPRGAVSNQPQHF. Here the CDR3 DNA reads TGTGCCACAGCGCCTCGGGGGGCCGTAAGCAATCAGCCCCAGCATTTT.

This clone was detected only once. This sequence joins TRBV5-4 and TRBJ2-2, with D possibly matching TRBD2 (5 bases). V lost 1 base to trimming and J lost 0 bases, with 10 bases between them. The CDR3 consists of 16 residues. CDR1 and CDR2 (germline): SGHNT, YYREEE (reference sequence). This CDR3 is CASSLRIGTNTGELFF. CDR3 nucleotide sequence: TGTGCCAGCAGCTTGAGGATCGGGACGAACACCGGGGAGCTGTTTTTT.

The rearrangement links TRBV25-1 to TRBJ2-1; maybe TRBD1 (5 bases). Per the germline V gene, CDR1 is MGHDK and CDR2 is SYGVNS. The CDR3 has 17 residues. V lost 3 bases and J 0 bases, leaving 15 bases between the germline ends. CDR3 coding DNA: TGTGCCAGCAGTGATTGGGCGAGACAGAGCTCCTACAATGAGCAGTTCTTC. Residues: CASSDWARQSSYNEQFF.

This clone showed up just once. The chain recombines TRBV5-1 with TRBJ2-3; 10 nucleotides line up with TRBD2. V gave up 4 bases and J gave up 1 base; unmatched junction bases: 3. The length of the CDR3 is 15 residues. Germline CDR1 is SGHRS and CDR2 is YFSETQ. The CDR3: CASSAGTSGTDTQYF. The CDR3 nucleotides are TGCGCCAGCAGCGCCGGGACTAGCGGCACAGATACGCAGTATTTT.

This clone appeared once. The chain carries TRBV6-5 and TRBJ2-3; 11 bases agree with TRBD2. This CDR3 spans 15 amino acids. The V segment lost 7 bases and the J segment 4 bases; nucleotides outside the gene matches: 7. Germline V gene lookup returns CDR1 MNHEY and CDR2 SVGAGI. The CDR3 nucleotides are TGTGCCAGCACCTCTAGCGGGAGGTTCTCAGATACGCAGTATTTT. It translates to CASTSSGRFSDTQYF.

The chain recombines TRBV7-3 with TRBJ2-3, with 11 bases matching TRBD2. The CDR3 totals 15 residues. V lost 5 bases and J lost 6; bases outside the gene matches: 7. Per the germline V gene, CDR1 is SGHTA and CDR2 is FQGTGA. The CDR3 region has the DNA TGTGCCAGCAGCGCGCTAGCGGGAGGTGTGGATACGCAGTATTTT. Its translation: CASSALAGGVDTQYF.

The chain combines TRBV30 with TRBJ2-2; D perhaps matches TRBD2 (6 bases). This CDR3 spans 16 amino acids. The V gene lost 0 bases and the J gene lost 3 bases, with 14 bases spanning the gap. Germline loops: CDR1 GTSNPN, CDR2 SVGIG (reference sequence). CDR3: CAWSVRERAYTGELFF. Written as DNA, the CDR3 is TGTGCCTGGAGTGTACGCGAGCGGGCTTACACCGGGGAGCTGTTTTTT.

The chain has TRBV6-5 and TRBJ2-7; D could derive from TRBD1 or TRBD2 (5 bases each). Trimming left V 6 bases short and J 6 bases short, with 18 bases between. CDR1 MNHEY and CDR2 SVGAGI come from the germline V gene. The CDR3 runs 14 residues. For the CDR3, the DNA is TGTGCCAGCAGGGCAACAGGCCCTCGGGGCGAGCAGTACTTC. This sequence encodes CASRATGPRGEQYF.

This chain connects TRBV28 to TRBJ1-2, with 10 positions matching TRBD1. From germline, CDR1 is MDHEN and CDR2 SYDVKM. This CDR3 contains 15 residues. With V trimmed by 8 bases and J by 4 bases, 10 bases remained unmatched. Here the CDR3 reads CASGRGQGPAYGYTF. CDR3 in DNA: TGTGCCAGCGGTAGGGGACAGGGGCCCGCCTATGGCTACACCTTC.

The chain employs TRBV19 and TRBJ1-2, with TRBD1 as a possible D gene (5 bases). The CDR3 is 13 residues long. V lost 7 bases and J 0 bases, leaving 9 bases between the germline ends. The V gene's germline CDR1 is LNHDA and CDR2 SQIVND (reference sequence). The CDR3 DNA sequence: TGTGCCAGTAAGACAGACACTAACTATGGCTACACCTTC. Its translation: CASKTDTNYGYTF.

The chain has TRBV5-1 and TRBJ2-1, with D perhaps matching TRBD2 (6 bases). There are 17 residues in the CDR3. CDR1 is SGHRS, CDR2 YFSETQ, per germline. The germline V and J ends were trimmed by 0 bases and 0 bases, with 13 bases remaining between them. The CDR3 DNA reads TGCGCCAGCAGCTTGGCCGGTAGCGGAAGCTCCTACAATGAGCAGTTCTTC. Translating it yields CASSLAGSGSSYNEQFF.

The gene calls are TRBV6-4 and TRBJ2-2; D not certain. Trimming removed 3 bases at V and 1 base at J, with 9 bases between. CDR1 MRHNA and CDR2 SNTAGT come from the germline V gene. There are 15 residues in the CDR3. CDR3 sequence (DNA): TGTGCCAGCAGTGATTCCCCAGGGAACACCGGGGAGCTGTTTTTT. It yields the protein CASSDSPGNTGELFF.

The chain uses TRBV5-4 and TRBJ1-1; TRBD1 matches 8 bases. In germline, CDR1 is SGHNT, CDR2 YYREEE (reference sequence). V trimming: 1 base; J trimming: 4 bases; junction bases outside the gene matches: 0. The CDR3 totals 13 residues. The CDR3 DNA sequence: TGTGCCAGCAGCTTGACAGGGGGCACTGAAGCTTTCTTT. Amino acid sequence: CASSLTGGTEAFF.

This sequence joins TRBV3-1 (or the pseudogene TRBV3-2) and TRBJ1-3, with D perhaps TRBD1 (6 bases). Trimming took off 5 bases at V and 0 bases at J, with 14 bases between the two ends. The CDR3 contains 16 residues. Per the germline V gene, CDR1 is LGHDT and CDR2 is YNNKEL (reference sequence). The CDR3 DNA sequence: TGTGCCAGCAGCACTCACGGGGGCCTCTCTGGAAACACCATATATTTT. Amino acids: CASSTHGGLSGNTIYF.

DNA of the CDR3: TGCAGCCGCCGGGGGACAGATACGCAGTATTTT. Protein: CSRRGTDTQYF. The gene calls are TRBV20-1 and TRBJ2-3, with D tentatively TRBD2 (6 bases). The CDR3 is 11 amino acids. Germline CDR1 reads DFQATT; CDR2 reads SNEGSKA (reference sequence).

The V and J genes are TRBV6-5 and TRBJ1-2; 7 bases match TRBD1. Per the germline V gene, CDR1 is MNHEY and CDR2 is SVGAGI. V trimming: 5 bases; J trimming: 8 bases; junction bases outside the gene matches: 14. The CDR3 covers 15 residues. CDR3 sequence reads: CASSLGGAGLGGYTF. Here the CDR3 DNA reads TGTGCCAGCAGTCTAGGGGGCGCCGGTTTGGGCGGCTACACCTTC.

The chain has TRBV12-3 or TRBV12-4 and TRBJ2-5; D perhaps matches TRBD2 (6 bases). The CDR3 length is 13 residues. With 9 bases removed from V and 5 bases from J, the gap between germline ends came to 16 bases. CDR3 loop: CASTIGTWETQYF. The DNA of the CDR3 is TGTGCCAGTACAATCGGGACTTGGGAGACCCAGTACTTC.

This chain uses TRBV5-1 with TRBJ2-3, with 8 bases identical to TRBD2. Trimming took 0 bases from V and 1 from J; bases not matched to a gene: 13. This CDR3 comprises 19 residues. CDR1 and CDR2 (germline): SGHRS, YFSETQ. CDR3 amino acids: CASSLEASGPGLGTDTQYF. The CDR3, as DNA: TGCGCCAGCAGCTTGGAGGCTAGCGGGCCCGGGTTGGGCACAGATACGCAGTATTTT.